This T cell receptor (beta chain) derives from a study of spatial heterogeneity in lung cancer. Time point of the sample: sample taken at primary tumor resection. Donors were over 70 untreated early-stage non-small cell lung cancer patients. In each case, whole RNA from tumor, nontumor lung or frozen PBMC was sequenced unsorted. Sample share makes this clonotype medium-sized. This CDR3 region has 16 residues. With 2 bases removed from V and 1 base from J, the gap between germline ends came to 13 bases. The germline V gene encodes CDR1 SGHTA and CDR2 FQGTGA. The library protocol tagged each TCR cDNA with a unique molecular identifier. A single record per CDR3 protein comes from TCRdb applying MiXCR to the 5' RACE reads. Of 2,100 or so distinct CDR3 sequences listed, roughly 9.3% are singletons.

The receptor's source is a female donor with early-stage non-small cell lung cancer. The chain couples TRBV7-3 to TRBJ2-3, with a tentative D call TRBD2 (7 bases). Specimen: normal lung tissue next to the tumor, collected at surgery. The DNA of the CDR3 is TGTGCCAGCAGCTTACTGGGGGGGCTCGGCACAGATACGCAGTATTTT. Residues: CASSLLGGLGTDTQYF.